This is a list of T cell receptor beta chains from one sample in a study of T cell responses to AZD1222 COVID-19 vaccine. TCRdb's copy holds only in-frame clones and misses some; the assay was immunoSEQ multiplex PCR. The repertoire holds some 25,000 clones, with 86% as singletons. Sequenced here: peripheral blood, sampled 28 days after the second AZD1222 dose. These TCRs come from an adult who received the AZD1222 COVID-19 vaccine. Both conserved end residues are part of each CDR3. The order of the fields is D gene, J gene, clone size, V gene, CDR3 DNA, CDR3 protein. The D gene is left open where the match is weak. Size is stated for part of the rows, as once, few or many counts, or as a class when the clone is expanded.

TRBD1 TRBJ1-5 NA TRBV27 TGTGCCAGCAGTATCCCCCCCGGGACAGCCCATAGCAATCAGCCCCAGCATTTT CASSIPPGTAHSNQPQHF
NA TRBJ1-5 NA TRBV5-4 TGTGCCAGCAGCCCCAACGGCAATCAGCCCCAGCATTTT CASSPNGNQPQHF
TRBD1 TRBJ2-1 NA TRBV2 TGTGCCAGCATGAAGGGGTCGGGGACAGGGGTCAACAATGAGCAGTTCTTC CASMKGSGTGVNNEQFF
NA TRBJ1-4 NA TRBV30 TGTGCCTGGGCGCCGGGGCCCACTAATGAAAAACTGTTTTTT CAWAPGPTNEKLFF
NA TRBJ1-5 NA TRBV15 TGTGCCACCAGCAGAGATTTGGTTGGGGTAGGTCAGCCCCAGCATTTT CATSRDLVGVGQPQHF
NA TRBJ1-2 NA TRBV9 TGTGCCAGCAGCAGGGCCCTACAGGGTCGGGACTATGGCTACACCTTC CASSRALQGRDYGYTF
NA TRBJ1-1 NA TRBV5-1 TGCGCCAGCAGCTTGGGGGGTCGCACCAACACTGAAGCTTTCTTT CASSLGGRTNTEAFF
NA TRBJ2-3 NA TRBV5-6 TGTGCCAGCAGCTTGGTGGGGAATCCAGTTACAGATACGCAGTATTTT CASSLVGNPVTDTQYF
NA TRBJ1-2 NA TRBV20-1 TGCAGTGCTAGTACCGGGGGCGCAGACTATGGCTACACCTTC CSASTGGADYGYTF
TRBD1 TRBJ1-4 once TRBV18 TGTGCCAGCTCACCAACGACAGGGGGCGCATTCCCTAATGAAAAACTGTTTTTT CASSPTTGGAFPNEKLFF
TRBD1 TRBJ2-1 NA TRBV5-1 TGCGCCAGCACCAGGGACAGCTACAATGAGCAGTTCTTC CASTRDSYNEQFF